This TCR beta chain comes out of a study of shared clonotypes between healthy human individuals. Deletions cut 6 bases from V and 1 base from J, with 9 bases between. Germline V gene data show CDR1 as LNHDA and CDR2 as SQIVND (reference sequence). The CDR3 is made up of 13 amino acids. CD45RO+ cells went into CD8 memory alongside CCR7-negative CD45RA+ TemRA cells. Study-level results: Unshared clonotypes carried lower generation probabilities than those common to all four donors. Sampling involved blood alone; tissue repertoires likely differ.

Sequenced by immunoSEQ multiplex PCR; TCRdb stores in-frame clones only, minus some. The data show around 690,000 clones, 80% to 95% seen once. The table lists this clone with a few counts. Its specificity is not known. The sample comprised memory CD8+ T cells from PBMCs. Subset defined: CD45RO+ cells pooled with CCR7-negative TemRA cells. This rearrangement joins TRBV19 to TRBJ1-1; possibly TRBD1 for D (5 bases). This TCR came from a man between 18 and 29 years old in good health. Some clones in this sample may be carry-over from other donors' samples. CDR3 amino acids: CASRYGGNTEAFF. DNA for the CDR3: TGTGCCAGTAGATACGGGGGGAACACTGAAGCTTTCTTT.